This TCR beta chain appears in the sequencing data of a study of T cells after yellow fever vaccination. Study-level points and caveats: The study re-detected most primary-vaccination clones after the booster (approximately 96% CD4, just over 85% CD8). A secondary response was less intense yet reached its peak sooner, at day 5 versus 15.

In making TCR cDNA, 5'RACE template switching added a universal primer site and UMIs to it. Via MiXCR, TCRdb re-called the 5' RACE reads, giving one row per CDR3 protein. The sample includes about 330,000 distinct CDR3 sequences, 4.1% of them seen just once. The CDR3 runs to 16 residues. Trimming removed 0 bases at V and 3 bases at J, with 11 bases between. Germline V gene data show CDR1 as MNHEY and CDR2 as SVGAGI. This clonotype was counted at least ten times. Its specificity is unknown. V is TRBV6-5 and J is TRBJ2-2; weak D call: TRBD1 (5 bases). The sequence was obtained from a man aged 18-30 years who received the YFV17D yellow fever vaccine. This material consisted of PBMCs, taken 5 days after the yellow fever booster vaccination. CDR3 nucleotides: TGTGCCAGCAGTTACTCGAGTGACAGCTACACCGGGGAGCTGTTTTTT. This codes for CASSYSSDSYTGELFF.